Presented here are 30 T cell receptor gamma chains from one specimen sequenced in a study of γδ T cells in repeated Plasmodium falciparum infection. Gammadelta T cells were flow-sorted from PBMC into Vgamma9/Vdelta2+ and Vdelta2-negative populations for bulk analysis. TCRdb reanalysed the multiplex PCR reads via CATT. The table shows tens of thousands of gamma-chain clones, with more than 1.4% occurring only once. The sample comprised gamma-delta T cells from blood. The receptors derive from a pool of human donors (malaria-infected and uninfected, not separated).

The chain has TRGV2 and TRGJP. No J gene was available from TCRdb, and it was assigned here by a germline match of the DNA. Germline V gene lookup returns CDR1 EGSNGY and CDR2 YDSYNSKV. The CDR3 is 16 amino acids. V gave up 0 bases and J gave up 17 bases; unmatched junction bases: 13. This CDR3 reads CATWDGRRVGQKIKVF. The CDR3 DNA sequence: TGTGCCACCTGGGACGGGCGGAGAGTTGGTCAAAAAATCAAGGTATTT.

This clone is medium-sized within its sample. The rearrangement links TRGV3 to TRGJ1 or TRGJ2. The germline CDR1 and CDR2 sequences are VTNTFY and YDVSTARD (reference sequence). The CDR3 is made up of 12 amino acids. Trimming cost V 6 bases and J 7 bases; bases outside gene matches: 9. In DNA, the CDR3 is TGTGCCACCTGGACCGTTAACTATAAGAAACTCTTT. This encodes CATWTVNYKKLF.

There are many counts of this clone. This is likely an artifact of a read error, given a far larger clone one base away. Other DNA sequences within the sample encode an identical CDR3. The chain is built from TRGV8 and TRGJ1 or TRGJ2. The germline V gene encodes CDR1 VENAVY and CDR2 YDSYNSRV. CDR3 length: 11 residues. This CDR3 is CATWDRHEKLF. The CDR3 DNA reads as TGCGCCACCTGGGATAGGCACGAGAAACTCTTT.

Ten or more counts support this clone. This is likely an artifact of a read error, given a far larger clone one base away. The sample has other DNA sequences that encode this CDR3 too. The chain couples TRGV9 to TRGJP. There are 17 residues in the CDR3. Germline CDR1 reads GITISATS; CDR2 reads ISYDGTV (reference sequence). The CDR3 region has the DNA TGTGCCTTGTGGGAGGTGCTCACAGAGTTGGGCAAAAAAATTAAGGTATTT. It encodes CALWEVLTELGKKIKVF.

Regarding this clone: TCRdb assigns this DNA the protein of a much larger clone, which departs from its translation at residue 5; this likely reflects a read error, and the protein shown comes from translating the DNA. The V and J genes are TRGV8 and TRGJ1 or TRGJ2. Germline lookup yields CDR1 VENAVY and CDR2 YDSYNSRV. V lost 5 bases and J lost 10; bases outside the gene matches: 14. The CDR3 is 13 amino acids. The chain's CDR3 is CATWGLRGEKKLF. The CDR3 bases are TGTGCCACCTGGGGCCTGAGGGGGGAGAAGAAACTCTTT.

This clone was seen many times. A far larger clone is a single base away, which makes a read error likely. This same CDR3 is encoded by further DNA sequences in the sample. The J gene went uncalled, whereas the V gene is TRGV8. CDR3 length equals 12 residues. Germline V lookup: CDR1 VENAVY, CDR2 YDSYNSRV. DNA of the CDR3: TGTGCCACCTGGGACCCCTATTATAAGAAGCTCTTT. Translated: CATWDPYYKKLF.

There are a few counts of this clone. With only one base between it and a far larger clone, this is likely a read error. This CDR3 is also generated by other DNA sequences in the sample. The genes are TRGV9 and TRGJP. The J gene is not listed in TCRdb, so it was assigned here from a DNA match to germline. The junction had 11 bases not matched to a gene; V was cut back by 1 base and J by 11 bases. Per the germline V gene, CDR1 is GITISATS and CDR2 is ISYDGTV (reference sequence). This CDR3 contains 17 residues. The CDR3 DNA reads as TGTGCCTTGTGGGAGGTCTTGGAGGAGCTGGGCAAAAAAATCAAGGTATTT. Translating gives CALWEVLEELGKKIKVF.

This clone rates as large (0.1 to 1%). The same CDR3 arises from other DNA sequences in this sample as well. The gene calls are TRGV3 and TRGJ1 or TRGJ2. Germline lookup yields CDR1 VTNTFY and CDR2 YDVSTARD (reference sequence). CDR3 size: 13 residues. V lost 0 bases to trimming and J lost 13 bases; unmatched junction nucleotides: 12. CDR3 protein: CATWDRPMIRKLF. CDR3 DNA sequence: TGTGCCACCTGGGACAGGCCGATGATAAGAAAACTCTTT.

A note on this clone: The protein TCRdb gives is from a much larger clone and does not agree with this DNA's translation at residue 11, likely a read error; the protein shown here comes from the DNA. This chain links TRGV4 with TRGJP1. The J gene is absent in TCRdb and was assigned here via DNA matching to germline. Germline V gene data show CDR1 as EGSTGY and CDR2 as YDSYTSSV. CDR3 length: 14 residues. The CDR3 nucleotides read TGTGCCACCTGGGATGGTACCACTGGTTGGCTCAAGATATTT. It codes for CATWDGTTGWLKIF.

Only a few counts were recorded for this clone. This DNA translates differently at residue 9 from the TCRdb protein, which is that of a much larger clone; a read error is likely, and the protein shown is the DNA's own translation. The chain has TRGV9 and TRGJ1 or TRGJ2. TCRdb records no J gene; here it was assigned by comparing the DNA to germline. The CDR3 has 13 residues. Looked up from germline, CDR1 is GITISATS and CDR2 is ISYDGTV (reference sequence). For the CDR3, the DNA is TGTGCCTTGTGGGAGGAACCGTATTGTAAGAAACTCTTT. This translates into CALWEEPYCKKLF.

This clone showed up just a few times. The mismatch at residue 9 between this DNA's translation and the TCRdb protein of a much larger clone likely reflects a read error; the protein shown is translated from the DNA. The rearrangement uses TRGV4 and TRGJ1 or TRGJ2. Matching the DNA to germline supplied the J gene, which TCRdb does not give. In germline, CDR1 is EGSTGY, CDR2 YDSYTSSV. Germline trimming cut 5 bases from V and 8 bases from J; bases unmatched to any gene: 12. The CDR3 totals 13 residues. The CDR3 region is CATWAMLGHKKLF. The CDR3 DNA sequence: TGTGCCACCTGGGCTATGCTTGGGCATAAGAAACTCTTT.

The sample holds a few counts of this clone. This DNA's translation differs at residue 4 from TCRdb's protein, which comes from a much larger clone; a read error is likely, and the protein shown is translated from the DNA. Other DNA sequences in this sample translate to the same CDR3. The chain combines TRGV5 with TRGJ1 or TRGJ2. The J gene is not listed in TCRdb, so it was assigned here from a DNA match to germline. The CDR3 runs 14 residues. Germline-derived CDR1 and CDR2 are VINAFY and YDVSNSKD. The CDR3 here is CATRDTPPYYKKLF. CDR3 nucleotide sequence: TGTGCCACCCGGGACACCCCCCCCTATTATAAGAAACTCTTT.

This clone was seen many times. The rearrangement links TRGV8 to TRGJP1. After removal of 3 bases from V and 11 bases from J, the junction contained 6 bases not matched to a gene. CDR3 length: 12 amino acids. Germline CDR1 is VENAVY and CDR2 is YDSYNSRV. The CDR3 sequence is CATWDRVWFKIF. The CDR3 bases are TGTGCCACCTGGGATCGAGTATGGTTCAAGATATTT.

This clone was detected many times. It is likely a read error: a sequence one base away is far more abundant. The same CDR3 arises from other DNA sequences in this sample as well. CDR3 amino acids: CATWDAFYYKKLF. CDR3 in DNA: TGTGCCACCTGGGATGCCTTTTATTATAAGAAGCTCTTT. No call exists for the J gene, whereas the V gene is TRGV4. CDR3 length: 13 amino acids. Germline CDR1 EGSTGY, CDR2 YDSYTSSV.

This clone was detected many times. TCRdb records a much larger clone's protein for this DNA, with a difference at residue 8 that likely arises from a read error; the protein given is the translation of the DNA. The chain is built from TRGV4 and TRGJ1 or TRGJ2. Here the J gene came from matching the DNA to germline, since TCRdb omits it. The CDR3 spans 11 residues. The germline V gene encodes CDR1 EGSTGY and CDR2 YDSYTSSV. The CDR3 sequence: CATWDDYRKLF. CDR3 sequence (DNA): TGTGCCACCTGGGATGATTATAGGAAACTCTTT.

Turning to this clone: A far larger clone is one nucleotide away, so this likely arose from a read error. Other nucleotide sequences in the sample specify the same CDR3. This rearrangement joins TRGV9 to TRGJ1 or TRGJ2. The J gene comes from matching the DNA to germline here; TCRdb lacks it. The CDR3 sequence is 13 residues long. Germline V CDR1 and CDR2: GITISATS, ISYDGTV (reference sequence). The CDR3 DNA follows: TGCGCCTTGTGGGAGTCCTCGGGACCTAAGAAACTCTTT. It encodes CALWESSGPKKLF.

On this clone: A read error is likely here: a far larger clone is one base away. Other DNA sequences from this sample encode an identical CDR3 as well. CDR3 nucleotide sequence: TGTGCTACCTGGGACAGGCTGGCCTATAAGAAACTCTTT. Its translation: CATWDRLAYKKLF. The chain links TRGV5 to TRGJ1 or TRGJ2. The J gene was missing in TCRdb and was found by matching the end of the DNA to germline. CDR3 length equals 13 residues. The V gene's germline CDR1 is VINAFY and CDR2 YDVSNSKD.

As concerns this clone: Given a much more abundant clone one base away, this may be a read error. V gene TRGV4 combines with J gene TRGJ1 or TRGJ2. No J gene is reported in TCRdb; it was inferred here by comparing the DNA with germline. The germline gives CDR1 EGSTGY, CDR2 YDSYTSSV. V lost 5 bases, J lost 3 bases, and 10 bases stayed unmatched. This CDR3 has 14 amino acids. The CDR3 sequence is CATWGPPVYYKKLF. CDR3 nucleotide sequence: TGTGCCACCTGGGGTCCCCCCGTTTATTATAAGAAACTCTTT.

This clone was counted ten times or more. The protein held in TCRdb is that of a much larger clone and does not match this DNA's translation at residue 10, likely because of a read error; the protein shown is translated from the DNA. V is TRGV3 and J is TRGJP2. TCRdb records no J gene; here it was assigned by comparing the DNA to germline. The CDR3 length is 15 residues. Germline-derived CDR1 and CDR2 are VTNTFY and YDVSTARD (reference sequence). The CDR3 coding sequence is TGTGCCACCTGGGACAGGCAGGGTAGTGGTTGGATCAAGACGTTT. This gives the protein CATWDRQGSGWIKTF.

This clone has a count of ten or more. The chain uses TRGV4 and TRGJ1 or TRGJ2. The CDR3 consists of 15 residues. CDR1 and CDR2 from the germline V gene are EGSTGY and YDSYTSSV. Unmatched junction bases numbered 12, after V lost 0 bases and J lost 7 bases. In DNA, the CDR3 is TGTGCCACCTGGGATGGGCCGGGGTGTCGATATAAGAAACTCTTT. Its translation: CATWDGPGCRYKKLF.

Many counts were recorded for this clone. The protein that TCRdb holds for this DNA derives from a much larger clone and differs from the translated DNA at residue 4, which likely indicates a read error; the protein shown here is translated from the DNA. This chain links TRGV3 with TRGJ1 or TRGJ2. TCRdb does not report a J gene; here it was assigned by matching the DNA to germline references. The CDR3 is 14 residues long. Germline-derived CDR1 and CDR2 are VTNTFY and YDVSTARD (reference sequence). CDR3 in DNA: TGTGCCACCCGGGACAGGAAGAGTTATTATAAGAAACTCTTT. Translated: CATRDRKSYYKKLF.

In regard to this clone: The protein TCRdb lists belongs to a much larger clone and differs from this DNA's translation at residue 5, which points to a read error; the protein shown is made from the DNA. The genes are TRGV9 and TRGJ1 or TRGJ2. Germline matching of the DNA provided the J gene here, since TCRdb leaves it blank. Germline CDR1 reads GITISATS; CDR2 reads ISYDGTV (reference sequence). V shed 5 bases, J shed 9 bases, and the junction held 7 bases outside the gene matches. This CDR3 has 11 residues. CDR3 sequence reads: CALWGESKKLF. Here the CDR3 DNA reads TGTGCCTTGTGGGGGGAATCTAAGAAACTCTTT.

This clone was observed at least ten times. A read error is likely here: a far larger clone is one base away. Other nucleotide sequences from this sample produce the same CDR3. The gene calls are TRGV9 and TRGJP. No J segment appears in TCRdb, so it was assigned here by matching the sequence to germline. This CDR3 is 17 amino acids long. The germline CDR1 and CDR2 sequences are GITISATS and ISYDGTV (reference sequence). Written as DNA, the CDR3 is TGTGCCCTGTGGGAGACCCCGGTAGAGTTGGGCAAAAAAATCAAGGTATTT. The encoded protein is CALWETPVELGKKIKVF.

This clone was seen repeatedly, ten times or more. Since a much larger clone is just one base distant, this may be a read error. The gene calls are TRGV9 and TRGJ1 or TRGJ2. This CDR3 is 14 amino acids long. CDR1 GITISATS and CDR2 ISYDGTV come from the germline V gene (reference sequence). V lost 0 bases, J lost 7 bases, and 9 bases stayed unmatched. The CDR3 bases are TGTGCCTTGTGGGAGGTGCGGGGGGAGTATAAGAAACTCTTT. Encoded protein: CALWEVRGEYKKLF.

This clone was detected many times. A far larger clone is off by one base, so a read error is likely. The sample carries other DNA sequences with the same CDR3. The chain employs TRGV9 and TRGJP. This CDR3 spans 16 amino acids. Germline CDR1 reads GITISATS; CDR2 reads ISYDGTV (reference sequence). CDR3 DNA: TGTGCCTTGTGGGAGGTAAAGGAGTTGGGCAAAAAAATTAAGGTATTT. As protein: CALWEVKELGKKIKVF.

The table lists this clone with many counts. The protein given by TCRdb reflects a much larger clone and differs at residue 9 from this DNA's translation, likely from a read error; the protein shown is the DNA's translation. V usage is TRGV9 and J usage is TRGJ1 or TRGJ2. As TCRdb names no J gene, one was assigned here on the basis of a DNA match to germline. The germline V gene encodes CDR1 GITISATS and CDR2 ISYDGTV (reference sequence). The CDR3 covers 12 residues. This chain's CDR3 is CALWESFYRKLF. CDR3 sequence (DNA): TGTGCCTTGTGGGAGAGTTTTTATAGGAAACTCTTT.

This clone is medium-sized by share. The J gene is TRGJ1 or TRGJ2, the V gene TRGV5. V dropped 5 bases and J dropped 8; count of bases not matched to a gene: 6. The CDR3 loop spans 11 amino acids. Germline V lookup: CDR1 VINAFY, CDR2 YDVSNSKD. The CDR3 DNA follows: TGTGCCACCTGGGGGGATAATAAGAAACTCTTT. The encoded protein is CATWGDNKKLF.

The table lists this clone with a few counts. TCRdb's entry gives the protein of a much larger clone, which mismatches this DNA's translation at residue 16, likely from a read error; the protein reported here is translated from the DNA. V gene TRGV9 combines with J gene TRGJP. TCRdb leaves out the J gene; it was filled in here by matching the DNA to germline. Germline loops: CDR1 GITISATS, CDR2 ISYDGTV (reference sequence). The CDR3 consists of 19 residues. CDR3 in DNA: TGTGCCTTGTGGGAGGTTGACCCCCCTGGGGAGTTGGGCAAAAAAACCAAGGTATTT. Amino acids: CALWEVDPPGELGKKTKVF.

This clone has ten or more counts. For this DNA, TCRdb reports the protein of a much larger clone, which diverges at residue 11, most likely from a read error; the protein presented here is translated directly from the DNA. This chain uses TRGV9 with TRGJP. The V gene's germline CDR1 is GITISATS and CDR2 ISYDGTV (reference sequence). The CDR3 sequence is 16 residues long. The CDR3 sequence: CALWDLRELGRKIKVF. The CDR3 region has the DNA TGTGCCTTGTGGGATTTGCGGGAGTTGGGCAGAAAAATCAAGGTATTT.

Comments on this clone: The translation of this DNA and the TCRdb protein of a much larger clone differ at residue 7, probably owing to a read error; the protein shown here is translated from the DNA. The chain has TRGV9 and TRGJ1 or TRGJ2. The J gene, left out of TCRdb, was set here by checking the DNA against germline. CDR3 size: 13 residues. V shed 0 bases, J shed 7 bases, and the junction held 6 bases outside the gene matches. CDR1 and CDR2 from the germline V gene are GITISATS and ISYDGTV (reference sequence). CDR3 in DNA: TGTGCCTTGTGGGAGGTGCAGTTCTATAAGAAACTCTTT. It encodes CALWEVQFYKKLF.